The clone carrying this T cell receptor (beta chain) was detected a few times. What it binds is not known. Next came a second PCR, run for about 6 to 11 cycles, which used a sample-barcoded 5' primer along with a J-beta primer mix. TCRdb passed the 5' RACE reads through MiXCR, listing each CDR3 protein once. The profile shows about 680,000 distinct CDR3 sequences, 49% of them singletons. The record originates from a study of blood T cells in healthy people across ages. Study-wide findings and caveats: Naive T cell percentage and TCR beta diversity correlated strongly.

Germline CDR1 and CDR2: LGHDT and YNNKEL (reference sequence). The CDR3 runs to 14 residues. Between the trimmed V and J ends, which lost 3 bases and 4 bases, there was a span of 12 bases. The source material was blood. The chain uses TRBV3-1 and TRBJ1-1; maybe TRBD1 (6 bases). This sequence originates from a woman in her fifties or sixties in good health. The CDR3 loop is CASSQKQGSTEAFF. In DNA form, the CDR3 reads TGTGCCAGCAGCCAGAAACAGGGTAGCACTGAAGCTTTCTTT.